This T cell receptor beta chain was observed in a study of CXCR3-negative and CXCR3-positive naive CD8 T cells. Study outcomes and limitations: Memory CD8+ cells showed much lower diversity, while both naive subsets were comparably high. TRBV-TRBJ usage matched between naive CXCR3-negative and CXCR3-positive cells but not between memory cells.

UMI-tagged TRB cDNA libraries were built via 5' RACE. Reprocessing the 5' RACE reads, TCRdb reports a single entry for every CDR3 protein and omits DNA. The data include around 140,000 distinct CDR3 sequences; the top ten clones carry about 0.3%. Germline values: CDR1 SQVTM, CDR2 ANQGSEA. CDR3 length equals 15 residues. A note on this clonotype: Its matching antigen is unknown.

The chain employs TRBV29-1 and TRBJ2-5; TCRdb designates TRBD1, a call that cannot be tested without DNA. Sequenced sample: naive CXCR3- CD8+ T cells from blood. As for subset: CD45RO-CCR7+CD27+CD95- naive CD8+ T cells lacking CXCR3 (TNR3-). The TCR sequence derives from a human donor in good health. Some clones in this sample may be carry-over from other donors' samples. CDR3 in amino acids: CSVEDAQGEEETQYF.